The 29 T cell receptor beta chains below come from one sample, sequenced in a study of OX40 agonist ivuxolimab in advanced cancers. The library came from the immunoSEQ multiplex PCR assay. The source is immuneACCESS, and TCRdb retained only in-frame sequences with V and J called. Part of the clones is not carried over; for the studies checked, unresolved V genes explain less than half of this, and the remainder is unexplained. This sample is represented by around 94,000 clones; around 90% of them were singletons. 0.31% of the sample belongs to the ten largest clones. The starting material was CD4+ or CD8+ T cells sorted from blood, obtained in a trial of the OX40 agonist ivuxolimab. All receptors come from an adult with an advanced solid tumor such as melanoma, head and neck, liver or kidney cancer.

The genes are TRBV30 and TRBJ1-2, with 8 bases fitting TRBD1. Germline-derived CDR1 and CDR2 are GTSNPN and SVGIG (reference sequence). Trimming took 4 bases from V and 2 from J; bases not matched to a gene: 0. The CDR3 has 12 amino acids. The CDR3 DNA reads TGTGCCTGGAACAGGGGGAACTATGGCTACACCTTC. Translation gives CAWNRGNYGYTF.

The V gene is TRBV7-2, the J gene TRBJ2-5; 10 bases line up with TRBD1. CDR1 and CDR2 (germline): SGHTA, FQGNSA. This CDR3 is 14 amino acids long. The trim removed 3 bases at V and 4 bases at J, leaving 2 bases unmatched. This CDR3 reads CASSLGQGTETQYF. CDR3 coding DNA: TGTGCCAGCAGCTTGGGACAGGGGACAGAGACCCAGTACTTC.

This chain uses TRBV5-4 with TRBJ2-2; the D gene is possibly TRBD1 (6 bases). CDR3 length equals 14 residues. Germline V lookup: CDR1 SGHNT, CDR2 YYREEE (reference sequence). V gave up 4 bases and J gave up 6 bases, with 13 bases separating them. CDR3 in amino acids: CASSPLKGAGELFF. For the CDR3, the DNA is TGTGCCAGCAGCCCCCTGAAGGGGGCCGGGGAGCTGTTTTTT.

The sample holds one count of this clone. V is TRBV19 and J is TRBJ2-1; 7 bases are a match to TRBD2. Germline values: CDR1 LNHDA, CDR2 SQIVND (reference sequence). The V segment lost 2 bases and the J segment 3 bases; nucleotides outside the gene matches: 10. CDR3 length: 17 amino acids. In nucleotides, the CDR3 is TGTGCCAGTAGTATACCTGTCCGGGGGGTAAGCTACAATGAGCAGTTCTTC. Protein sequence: CASSIPVRGVSYNEQFF.

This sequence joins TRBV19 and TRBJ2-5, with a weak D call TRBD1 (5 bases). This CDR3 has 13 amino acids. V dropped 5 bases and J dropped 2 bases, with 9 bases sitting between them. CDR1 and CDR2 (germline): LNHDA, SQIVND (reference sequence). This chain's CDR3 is CASSGRVQETQYF. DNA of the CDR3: TGTGCCAGTAGTGGCAGGGTTCAAGAGACCCAGTACTTC.

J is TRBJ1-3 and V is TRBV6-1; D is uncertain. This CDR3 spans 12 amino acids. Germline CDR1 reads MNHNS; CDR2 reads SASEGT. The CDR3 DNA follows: TGTTCCCCGCGGGGTGCTGGAAACACCATATATTTT. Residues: CSPRGAGNTIYF.

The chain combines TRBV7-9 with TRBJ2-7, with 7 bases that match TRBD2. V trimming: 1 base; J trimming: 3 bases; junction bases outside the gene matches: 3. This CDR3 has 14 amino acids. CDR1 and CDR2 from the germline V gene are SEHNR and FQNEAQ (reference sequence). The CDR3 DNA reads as TGTGCCAGCAGCTTAGTAGGGAGGGGCTACGAGCAGTACTTC. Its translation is CASSLVGRGYEQYF. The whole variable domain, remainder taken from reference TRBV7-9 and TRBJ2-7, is DTGVSQNPRHKITKRGQNVTFRCDPISEHNRLYWYRQTLGQGPEFLTYFQNEAQLEKSRLLSDRFSAERPKGSFSTLEIQRTEQGDSAMYLCASSLVGRGYEQYFGPGTRLTVT.

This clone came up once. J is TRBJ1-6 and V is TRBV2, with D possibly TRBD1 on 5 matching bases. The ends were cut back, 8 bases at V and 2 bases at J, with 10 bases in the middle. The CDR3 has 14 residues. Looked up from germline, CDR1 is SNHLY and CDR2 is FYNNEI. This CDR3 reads CASGALPYNSPLHF. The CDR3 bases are TGTGCCAGCGGGGCCTTGCCCTATAATTCACCCCTCCACTTT.

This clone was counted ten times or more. The CDR3 DNA reads as TGTGCCAGTAGTTCCAACGGACAGGGAGGTTATGGCTACACCTTC. This translates into CASSSNGQGGYGYTF. This chain connects TRBV19 to TRBJ1-2; TRBD1 matches at 8 bases. V trimming: 5 bases; J trimming: 5 bases; junction bases outside the gene matches: 10. This CDR3 spans 15 amino acids. In germline, CDR1 is LNHDA, CDR2 SQIVND (reference sequence).

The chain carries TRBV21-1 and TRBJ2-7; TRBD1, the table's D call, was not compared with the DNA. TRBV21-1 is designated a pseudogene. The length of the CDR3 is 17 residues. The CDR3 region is CASSKEERKQETYEQYF. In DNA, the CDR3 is TGTGCCAGCAGCAAAGAGGAAAGAAAACAGGAGACCTACGAGCAGTACTTC.

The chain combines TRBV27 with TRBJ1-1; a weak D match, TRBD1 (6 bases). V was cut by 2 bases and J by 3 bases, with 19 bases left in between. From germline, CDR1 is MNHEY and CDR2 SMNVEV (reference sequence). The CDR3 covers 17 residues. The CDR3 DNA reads TGTGCCAGCAGTTTAGGTCTCAGGGGCACGGTAGACACTGAAGCTTTCTTT. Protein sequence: CASSLGLRGTVDTEAFF.

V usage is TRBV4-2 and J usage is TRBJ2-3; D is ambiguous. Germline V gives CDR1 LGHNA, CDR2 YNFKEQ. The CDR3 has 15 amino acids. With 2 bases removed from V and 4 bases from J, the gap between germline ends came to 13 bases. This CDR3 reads CASSQTGSFSDTQYF. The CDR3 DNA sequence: TGTGCCAGCAGCCAAACTGGTTCGTTTTCAGATACGCAGTATTTT.

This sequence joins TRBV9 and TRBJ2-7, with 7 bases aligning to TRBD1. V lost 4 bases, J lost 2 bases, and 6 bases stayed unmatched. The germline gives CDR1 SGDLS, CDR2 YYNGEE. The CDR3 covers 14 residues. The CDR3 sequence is CASSPAGTAYEQYF. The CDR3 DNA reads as TGTGCCAGCAGCCCCGCCGGGACAGCCTACGAGCAGTACTTC. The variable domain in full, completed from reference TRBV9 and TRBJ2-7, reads DSGVTQTPKHLITATGQRVTLRCSPRSGDLSVYWYQQSLDQGLQFLIQYYNGEERAKGNILERFSAQQFPDLHSELNLSSLELGDSALYFCASSPAGTAYEQYFGPGTRLTVT.

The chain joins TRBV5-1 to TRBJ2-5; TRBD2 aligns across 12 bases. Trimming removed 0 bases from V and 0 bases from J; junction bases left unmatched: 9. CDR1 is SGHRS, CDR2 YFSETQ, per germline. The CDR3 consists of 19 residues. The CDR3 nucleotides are TGCGCCAGCAGCTTGGCCCTGACTAGCGGGGGACCGTACCAAGAGACCCAGTACTTC. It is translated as CASSLALTSGGPYQETQYF.

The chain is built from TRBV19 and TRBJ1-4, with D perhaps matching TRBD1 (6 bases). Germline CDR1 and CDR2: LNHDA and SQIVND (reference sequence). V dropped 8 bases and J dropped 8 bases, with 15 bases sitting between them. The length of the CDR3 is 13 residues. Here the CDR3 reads CASWQQGGEKLFF. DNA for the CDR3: TGTGCCAGTTGGCAACAGGGAGGCGAAAAACTGTTTTTT.

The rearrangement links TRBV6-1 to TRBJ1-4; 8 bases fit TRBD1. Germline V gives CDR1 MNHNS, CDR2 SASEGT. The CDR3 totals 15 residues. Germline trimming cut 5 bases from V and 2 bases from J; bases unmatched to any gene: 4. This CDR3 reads CASSSRQGTNEKLFF. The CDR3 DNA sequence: TGTGCCAGCAGTTCCCGACAGGGGACTAATGAAAAACTGTTTTTT.

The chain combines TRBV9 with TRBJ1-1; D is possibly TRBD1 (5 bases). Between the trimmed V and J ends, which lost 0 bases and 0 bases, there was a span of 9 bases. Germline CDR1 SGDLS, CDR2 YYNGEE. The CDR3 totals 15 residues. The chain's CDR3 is CASSVGGAMNTEAFF. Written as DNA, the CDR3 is TGTGCCAGCAGCGTAGGAGGGGCGATGAACACTGAAGCTTTCTTT. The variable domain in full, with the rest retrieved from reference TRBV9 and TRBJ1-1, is DSGVTQTPKHLITATGQRVTLRCSPRSGDLSVYWYQQSLDQGLQFLIQYYNGEERAKGNILERFSAQQFPDLHSELNLSSLELGDSALYFCASSVGGAMNTEAFFGQGTRLTVV.

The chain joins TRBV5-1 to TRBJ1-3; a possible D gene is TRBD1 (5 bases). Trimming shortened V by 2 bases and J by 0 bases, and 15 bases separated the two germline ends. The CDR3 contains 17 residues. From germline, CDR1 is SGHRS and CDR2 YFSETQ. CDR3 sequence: CASSFGGRGDSGNTIYF. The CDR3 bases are TGCGCCAGCAGCTTCGGGGGTCGGGGTGACTCTGGAAACACCATATATTTT.

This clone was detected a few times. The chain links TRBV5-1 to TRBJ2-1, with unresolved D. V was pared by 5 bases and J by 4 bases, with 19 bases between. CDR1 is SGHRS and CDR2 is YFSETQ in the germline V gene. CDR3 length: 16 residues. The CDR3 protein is CASRTGSSAIYNEQFF. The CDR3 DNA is TGCGCCAGCAGGACGGGTTCTTCGGCCATTTACAATGAGCAGTTCTTC.

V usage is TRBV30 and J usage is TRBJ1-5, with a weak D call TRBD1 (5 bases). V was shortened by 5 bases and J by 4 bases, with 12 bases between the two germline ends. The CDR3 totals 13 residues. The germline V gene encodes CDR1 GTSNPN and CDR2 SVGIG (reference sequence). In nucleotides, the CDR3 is TGTGCCTGGGCCCCCGGGGGGAATCAGCCCCAGCATTTT. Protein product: CAWAPGGNQPQHF.

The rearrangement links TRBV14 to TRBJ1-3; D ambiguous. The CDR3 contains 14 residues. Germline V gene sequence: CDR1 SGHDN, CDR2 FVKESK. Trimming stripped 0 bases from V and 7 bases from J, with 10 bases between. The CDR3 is CASSQDGMVNTIYF. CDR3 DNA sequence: TGTGCCAGCAGCCAAGACGGAATGGTCAACACCATATATTTT.

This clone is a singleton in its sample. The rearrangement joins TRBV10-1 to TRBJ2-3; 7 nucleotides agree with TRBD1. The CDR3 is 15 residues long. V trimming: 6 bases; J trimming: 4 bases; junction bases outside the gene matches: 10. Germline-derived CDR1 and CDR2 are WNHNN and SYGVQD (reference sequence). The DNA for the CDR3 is TGCGCCAGCAGCCCCAACAAAAGGGGGCCAGATACGCAGTATTTT. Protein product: CASSPNKRGPDTQYF.

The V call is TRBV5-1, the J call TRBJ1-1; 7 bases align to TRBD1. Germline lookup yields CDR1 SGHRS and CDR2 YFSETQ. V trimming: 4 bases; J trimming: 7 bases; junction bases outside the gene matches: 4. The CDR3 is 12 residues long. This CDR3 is CASSRDSFEAFF. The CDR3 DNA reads TGCGCCAGCAGCCGGGACAGCTTTGAAGCTTTCTTT.

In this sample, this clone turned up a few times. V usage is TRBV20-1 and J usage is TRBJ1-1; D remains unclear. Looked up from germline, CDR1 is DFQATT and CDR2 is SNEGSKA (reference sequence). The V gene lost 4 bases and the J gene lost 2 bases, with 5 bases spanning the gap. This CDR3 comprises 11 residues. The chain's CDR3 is CSATPNTEAFF. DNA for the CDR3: TGCAGTGCTACTCCTAACACTGAAGCTTTCTTT.

In DNA, the CDR3 is TGTGCCAGCAGCTTGGAACGAAATTACTACGAGCAGTACTTC. This gives the protein CASSLERNYYEQYF. The J gene is TRBJ2-7, the V gene TRBV5-6; D unclear. The V end lost 0 bases, the J end lost 3 bases, and 10 bases lay between the germline ends. The CDR3 sequence is 14 residues long. Germline CDR1 and CDR2: SGHDT and YYEEEE.

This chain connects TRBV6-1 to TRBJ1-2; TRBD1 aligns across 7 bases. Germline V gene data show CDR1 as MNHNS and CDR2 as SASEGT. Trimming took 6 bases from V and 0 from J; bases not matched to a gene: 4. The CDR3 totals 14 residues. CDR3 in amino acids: CASRTGAANYGYTF. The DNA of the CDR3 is TGTGCCAGCAGAACAGGGGCCGCTAACTATGGCTACACCTTC.

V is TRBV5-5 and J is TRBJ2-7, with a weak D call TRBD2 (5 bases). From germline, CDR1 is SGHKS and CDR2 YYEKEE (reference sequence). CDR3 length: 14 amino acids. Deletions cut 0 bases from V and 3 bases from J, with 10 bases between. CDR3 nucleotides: TGTGCCAGCAGCTTGGAGCCCGGGGTCTACGAGCAGTACTTC. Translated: CASSLEPGVYEQYF.

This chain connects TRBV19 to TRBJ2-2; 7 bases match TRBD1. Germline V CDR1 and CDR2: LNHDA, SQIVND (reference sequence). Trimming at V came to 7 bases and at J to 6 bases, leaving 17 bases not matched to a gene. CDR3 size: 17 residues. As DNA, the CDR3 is TGTGCCAGTACCATGACACAGGGGCTAGGCGGAGCCGGGGAGCTGTTTTTT. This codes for CASTMTQGLGGAGELFF.

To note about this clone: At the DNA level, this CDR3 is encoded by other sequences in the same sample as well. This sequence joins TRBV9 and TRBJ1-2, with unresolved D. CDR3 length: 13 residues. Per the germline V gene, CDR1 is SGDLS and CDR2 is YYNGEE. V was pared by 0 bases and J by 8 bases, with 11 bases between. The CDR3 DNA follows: TGTGCCAGCAGCGTAGATCCCGGAGGGGGCTACACCTTC. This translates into CASSVDPGGGYTF.